This T cell receptor beta chain originates from a study of T cells in Graves' hyperthyroidism and ophthalmopathy. TCR beta CDR3 region amplification was performed from RNA transcripts. The HTBI primer set drove a first-round RT-PCR of the TCR CDR3. In TCRdb, the multiplex PCR reads were re-called with MiXCR into one record per CDR3 protein. The data show some 500,000 distinct CDR3 sequences, roughly an eighth seen once. This clonotype was counted at least ten times. It was considered stable Graves' hyperthyroidism when ophthalmopathy did not progress within 18 months. Diagnosing involved the use of clinical symptoms, serum thyroxine and TRAb, thyroid ultrasound and orbital computed tomography. Germline V gene lookup returns CDR1 SNHLY and CDR2 FYNNEI. The CDR3 sequence is 17 residues long. Trimming shortened V by 6 bases and J by 1 base, and 18 bases separated the two germline ends.

The receptor comes from a young woman with Graves' hyperthyroidism. The chain joins TRBV2 to TRBJ2-2, with D tentatively TRBD2 (5 bases). Input material: blood. The CDR3 sequence: CASRRSPGGGNTGELFF. The CDR3 DNA sequence: TGTGCCAGCAGGAGGTCTCCGGGCGGAGGGAACACCGGGGAGCTGTTTTTT.